This T cell receptor beta chain was documented in a study of blood T cell repertoires in COVID-19. The CDR3 extends over 16 amino acids. Losses at the gene ends were 1 base for V and 3 bases for J; bases not matched to a gene: 10. Per germline, CDR1 GTSNPN and CDR2 SVGIG (reference sequence). In the original processing: It was from reference gene primer amplification that nucleated cell counts were estimated. The assay was immunoSEQ multiplex PCR, and TCRdb's table has in-frame clones only and misses some. The V and J calls and clone size are taken from that table; D and trimming were inferred from the DNA. The repertoire consists of several thousand clones, with 75% to 90% occurring once and the leading ten covering more than 20%.

The rearrangement uses TRBV30 and TRBJ2-3, with TRBD2 matching over 7 bases. This receptor was identified in a human donor in a cohort sampled during active COVID-19. Sequenced: peripheral blood. In DNA, the CDR3 is TGTGCCTGGAGTGCCGACCAGGGCGGGAGAACAGATACGCAGTATTTT. Encoded protein: CAWSADQGGRTDTQYF.